This T cell receptor (beta chain) was found in a study of T cell repertoires in cytomegalovirus infection. Study as a whole: Matching HLA type, along with CMV infection, was indicated by public TCR beta signatures. General observations from the study: Cumulative public TCR beta family frequency identified CMV carriers with the relevant HLA. HLA-C-restricted, CMV-specific TCR beta clonotypes were dominant ex vivo.

Trimming at V came to 5 bases and at J to 3 bases, leaving 9 bases not matched to a gene. The V gene's germline CDR1 is DFQATT and CDR2 SNEGSKA (reference sequence). The CDR3 consists of 15 residues. There are many counts of this clonotype. As yet, its antigen is unknown. TCRdb passed the reads through MiXCR, listing each CDR3 protein once. Found here are about 210,000 distinct CDR3 sequences, approximately 6.7% of them singletons; the top ten hold 5.5% to 6.5%. The J gene is TRBJ2-3, the V gene TRBV20-1, with 9 bases lining up with TRBD2. Sequencing used PBMCs. This sequence originates from a human donor in good health (CMV status not recorded). Some clones in this sample may be carry-over from other donors' samples. CDR3 region: CSAPPRGLATDTQYF. CDR3 sequence (DNA): TGCAGTGCTCCCCCCCGGGGACTAGCAACAGATACGCAGTATTTT.